The clone carrying this T cell receptor beta chain was seen repeatedly, ten times or more. Its specificity is unknown. Original handling: The study's classifier, a distant-metastasis tool for papillary thyroid cancer, was built using CDR3 differences across clinicopathological groups. TCRdb re-processed the PCR reads through MiXCR. TCRdb's processing, not the study's, gives the V and J calls here. The sample records 25,000 to 30,000 clones, about 15% being singletons. This record belongs to a study of metastatic and nonmetastatic thyroid tumors. Turning to the study itself: Repertoire comparisons spanned blood and tumor or nodule tissue from malignant and benign thyroid patients. The study's findings and limits: In blood and tumor, TCR beta diversity was reportedly significantly higher in malignant thyroid tumors than in benign nodules.

Thyroid surgery was performed in patients who had received no treatment beforehand. What was sequenced was blood. This TCR derives from a female donor with papillary thyroid cancer or a benign thyroid nodule (not recorded which). Some clones in this sample may be carry-over from other donors' samples.

The CDR3 coding sequence is TGCGCCAGCAGCTTGGCGGCTAGCGGGAGTTCAGGCAATGAGCAGTTCTTC. It specifies CASSLAASGSSGNEQFF. This chain joins TRBV5-1 and TRBJ2-1, with 10 bases matching TRBD2. Germline CDR1 and CDR2: SGHRS and YFSETQ. The CDR3 extends over 17 amino acids. V dropped 0 bases and J dropped 6; count of bases not matched to a gene: 9.